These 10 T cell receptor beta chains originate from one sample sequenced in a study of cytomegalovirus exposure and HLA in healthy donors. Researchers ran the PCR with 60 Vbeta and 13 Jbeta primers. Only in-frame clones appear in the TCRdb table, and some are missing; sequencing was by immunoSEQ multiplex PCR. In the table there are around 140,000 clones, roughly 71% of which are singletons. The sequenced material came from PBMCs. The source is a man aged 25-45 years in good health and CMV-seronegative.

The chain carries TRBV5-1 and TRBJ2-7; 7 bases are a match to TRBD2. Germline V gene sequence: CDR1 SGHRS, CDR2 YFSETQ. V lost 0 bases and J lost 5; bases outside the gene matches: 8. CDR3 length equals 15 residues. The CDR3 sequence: CASSLELAGRNEQYF. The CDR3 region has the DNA TGCGCCAGCAGCTTGGAGTTAGCGGGTCGGAACGAGCAGTACTTC.

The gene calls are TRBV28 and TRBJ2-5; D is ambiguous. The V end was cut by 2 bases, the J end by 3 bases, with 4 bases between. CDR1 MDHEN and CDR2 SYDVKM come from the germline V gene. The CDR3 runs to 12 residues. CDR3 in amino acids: CASSLLEETQYF. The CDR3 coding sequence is TGTGCCAGCAGTTTACTCGAAGAGACCCAGTACTTC.

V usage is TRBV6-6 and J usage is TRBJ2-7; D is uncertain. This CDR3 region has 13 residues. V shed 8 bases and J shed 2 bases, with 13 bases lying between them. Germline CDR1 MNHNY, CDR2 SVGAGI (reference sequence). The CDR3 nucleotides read TGTGCCAGCTCCTTAGACACGACCTACGAGCAGTACTTC. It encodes CASSLDTTYEQYF.

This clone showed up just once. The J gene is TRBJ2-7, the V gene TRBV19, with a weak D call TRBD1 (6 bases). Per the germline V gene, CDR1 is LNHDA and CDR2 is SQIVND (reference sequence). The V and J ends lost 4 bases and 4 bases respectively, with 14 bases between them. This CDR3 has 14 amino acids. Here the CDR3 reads CASSSPGQSYEQYF. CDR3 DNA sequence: TGTGCCAGTAGTAGCCCTGGACAGTCATACGAGCAGTACTTC.

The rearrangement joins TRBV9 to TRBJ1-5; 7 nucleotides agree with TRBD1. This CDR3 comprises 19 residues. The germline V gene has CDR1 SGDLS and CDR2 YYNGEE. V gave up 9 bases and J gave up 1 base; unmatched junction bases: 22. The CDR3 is CATKRWGNAGGQSNQPQHF. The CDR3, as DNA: TGTGCCACCAAGCGGTGGGGAAACGCAGGGGGGCAGAGCAATCAGCCCCAGCATTTT. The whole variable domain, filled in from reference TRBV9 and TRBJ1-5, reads DSGVTQTPKHLITATGQRVTLRCSPRSGDLSVYWYQQSLDQGLQFLIQYYNGEERAKGNILERFSAQQFPDLHSELNLSSLELGDSALYFCATKRWGNAGGQSNQPQHFGDGTRLSIL.

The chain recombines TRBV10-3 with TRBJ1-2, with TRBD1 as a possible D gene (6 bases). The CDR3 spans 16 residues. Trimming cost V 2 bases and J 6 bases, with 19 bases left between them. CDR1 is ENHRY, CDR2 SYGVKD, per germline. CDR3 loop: CAISELRGASPHGYTF. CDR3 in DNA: TGTGCCATCAGTGAGCTGCGGGGGGCGAGTCCCCATGGCTACACCTTC.

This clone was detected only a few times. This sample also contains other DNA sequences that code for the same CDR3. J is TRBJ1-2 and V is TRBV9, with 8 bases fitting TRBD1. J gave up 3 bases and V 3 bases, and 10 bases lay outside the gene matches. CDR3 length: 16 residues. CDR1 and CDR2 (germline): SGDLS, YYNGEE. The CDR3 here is CASSADRTGYYYGYTF. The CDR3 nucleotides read TGTGCCAGCAGCGCGGACAGGACAGGGTATTACTATGGCTACACCTTC.

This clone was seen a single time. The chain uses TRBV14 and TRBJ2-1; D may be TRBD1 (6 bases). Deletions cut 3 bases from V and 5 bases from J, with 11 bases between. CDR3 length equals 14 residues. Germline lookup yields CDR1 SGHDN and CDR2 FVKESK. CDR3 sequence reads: CASSHNRANNEQFF. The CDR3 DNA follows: TGTGCCAGCAGCCATAACAGGGCCAACAATGAGCAGTTCTTC.

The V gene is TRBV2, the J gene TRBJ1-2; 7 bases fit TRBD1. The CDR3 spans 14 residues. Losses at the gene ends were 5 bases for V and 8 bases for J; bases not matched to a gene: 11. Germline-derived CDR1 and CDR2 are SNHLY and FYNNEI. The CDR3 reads CASSTWDRRGGYTF. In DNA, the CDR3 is TGTGCCAGCAGTACCTGGGACAGACGAGGCGGCTACACCTTC. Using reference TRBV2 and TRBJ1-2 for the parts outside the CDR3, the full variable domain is EPEVTQTPSHQVTQMGQEVILRCVPISNHLYFYWYRQILGQKVEFLVSFYNNEISEKSEIFDDQFSVERPDGSNFTLKIRSTKLEDSAMYFCASSTWDRRGGYTFGSGTRLTVV.

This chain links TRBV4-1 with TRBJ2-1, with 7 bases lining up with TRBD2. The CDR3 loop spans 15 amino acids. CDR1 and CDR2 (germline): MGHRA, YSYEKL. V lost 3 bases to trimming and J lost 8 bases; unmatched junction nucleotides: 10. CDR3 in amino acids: CASSHLGGSTHEQFF. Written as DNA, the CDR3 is TGCGCCAGCAGCCACCTAGGCGGGAGTACCCATGAGCAGTTCTTC.